This is a list of T cell receptor beta chains from one sample in a study of blood T cell repertoires in COVID-19. Here immunoSEQ multiplex PCR was the method, and the copy in TCRdb shows in-frame clones only, minus some. The table records fewer than 200,000 clones, roughly 80% of them present only once. Specimen: PBMCs or T cells enriched from blood (not recorded which). The receptors originated from a woman between 45 and 65 years old who had recovered from COVID-19. Each CDR3 is given with its conserved first and last residue. Fields, in order: clone size, J gene, V gene, D gene, CDR3 protein, CDR3 DNA. A D gene is named only where the DNA matches it firmly. Clone sizes are given selectively: once, few, many, or a class where the clone is expanded.

>.|TRBJ2-2|TRBV6-1|TRBD2
CASSEPAGGGGELFF
TGTGCCAGCAGTGAACCAGCGGGAGGAGGCGGGGAGCTGTTTTTT
>.|TRBJ1-2|TRBV5-8|TRBD1
CASRERQGANYGYTF
TGTGCCAGCAGGGAACGACAGGGGGCTAACTATGGCTACACCTTC
>.|TRBJ1-2|TRBV27|.
CASSPEVPLGYTF
TGTGCCAGCAGCCCTGAGGTTCCCCTTGGCTACACCTTC
>few|TRBJ2-7|TRBV7-9|TRBD2
CASSLPGTSGQQYF
TGTGCCAGCAGCTTACCCGGGACTAGCGGACAGCAGTACTTC
>.|TRBJ2-1|TRBV15|.
CATSRDWSSYNEQFF
TGTGCCACCAGCAGAGACTGGAGCTCCTACAATGAGCAGTTCTTC
>many|TRBJ2-2|TRBV6-4|.
CASSDSRDTGELFF
TGTGCCAGCAGTGACTCGCGGGACACCGGGGAGCTGTTTTTT
>.|TRBJ1-2|TRBV28|.
CASSLSLGGTYGYTF
TGTGCCAGCAGTTTGTCCCTGGGGGGTACCTATGGCTACACCTTC
>.|TRBJ2-7|TRBV27|.
CASSVSKDSYEQYF
TGTGCCAGCAGTGTTAGCAAAGACTCCTACGAGCAGTACTTC
>.|TRBJ2-1|TRBV7-9|TRBD2
CASSLRTSGRSRYNEQFF
TGTGCCAGCAGCTTGCGGACTAGCGGGAGATCGAGGTACAATGAGCAGTTCTTC
>.|TRBJ2-2|TRBV5-6|.
CASSLVGHPRTGELFF
TGTGCCAGCAGCTTGGTGGGACACCCGAGGACCGGGGAGCTGTTTTTT
>few|TRBJ1-2|TRBV5-8|.
CASSLHGGGLNYGYTF
TGTGCCAGCAGCTTGCACGGCGGCGGCCTAAATTATGGCTACACCTTC
>.|TRBJ1-2|TRBV28|.
CASSLPGSYGYTF
TGTGCCAGCAGTTTGCCCGGTTCCTATGGCTACACCTTC
>.|TRBJ1-1|TRBV5-5|.
CASSFAENTEAFF
TGTGCCAGCAGCTTTGCGGAGAACACTGAAGCTTTCTTT
>.|TRBJ2-1|TRBV7-2|TRBD2
CASSSGLAHEQFF
TGTGCCAGCAGCTCGGGACTAGCCCATGAGCAGTTCTTC
>once|TRBJ1-1|TRBV11-2|.
CASATRDTEAFF
TGTGCCAGCGCAACTAGGGACACTGAAGCTTTCTTT
>.|TRBJ1-1|TRBV6-5|.
CASSYSSRLDTEAFF
TGTGCCAGCAGTTACTCATCGAGGTTGGACACTGAAGCTTTCTTT
>.|TRBJ1-1|TRBV29-1|.
CSVDGRGATEAFF
TGCAGCGTTGACGGGCGGGGGGCCACTGAAGCTTTCTTT
>once|TRBJ1-5|TRBV28|.
CASRGGDKSNQPQHF
TGTGCCAGCAGGGGGGGGGACAAAAGCAATCAGCCCCAGCATTTT
>once|TRBJ1-3|TRBV19|.
CASTLAAATGNTIYF
TGTGCCAGTACCCTAGCGGCAGCTACTGGAAACACCATATATTTT
>.|TRBJ2-7|TRBV5-5|.
CASSLQGLSEQYF
TGTGCCAGCAGCTTGCAGGGGTTAAGCGAGCAGTACTTC
>.|TRBJ2-6|TRBV19|TRBD1
CASTPRGAGTGGVRANVLTF
TGTGCCAGTACCCCTAGGGGAGCGGGGACAGGGGGTGTACGGGCCAACGTCCTGACTTTC
>.|TRBJ2-7|TRBV4-1|TRBD1
CASSQGFDRAYEQYF
TGCGCCAGCAGCCAAGGATTCGACAGGGCGTACGAGCAGTACTTC
>.|TRBJ2-3|TRBV10-3|.
CAISGRAQREISTDTQYF
TGTGCCATCAGTGGTCGAGCTCAGAGGGAGATTAGCACAGATACGCAGTATTTT
>.|TRBJ1-2|TRBV9|.
CASSAGGGQTNYGYTF
TGTGCCAGCAGCGCGGGGGGCGGACAGACTAACTATGGCTACACCTTC
>.|TRBJ1-2|TRBV3-1/TRBV3-2|TRBD1
CASSNRGGYTF
TGTGCCAGCAGCAACAGGGGTGGCTACACCTTC
>once|TRBJ2-7|TRBV10-1|.
CASTNPGTLSGDEQYF
TGCGCCAGCACCAACCCAGGTACTCTCTCGGGGGACGAGCAGTACTTC
>.|TRBJ1-1|TRBV7-9|.
CASSPNLGTEAFF
TGTGCCAGCAGCCCTAACCTTGGCACTGAAGCTTTCTTT
>few|TRBJ2-3|TRBV19|.
CASSQGAVDTQYF
TGTGCCAGTAGTCAAGGGGCAGTAGATACGCAGTATTTT
>.|TRBJ2-7|TRBV11-3|.
CASSLATGEAYEQYF
TGTGCCAGCAGCTTAGCCACAGGGGAGGCCTACGAGCAGTACTTC
>.|TRBJ2-1|TRBV5-4|TRBD2
CASSHTSGSYNEQFF
TGTGCCAGCAGCCATACTAGCGGGAGTTACAATGAGCAGTTCTTC
>.|TRBJ1-2|TRBV4-3|.
CASSQDAGKGYGYTF
TGCGCCAGCAGCCAAGACGCAGGGAAAGGCTATGGCTACACCTTC
>.|TRBJ1-5|TRBV5-1|.
CASSREGTVDQPQHF
TGCGCCAGCAGCCGCGAGGGGACTGTGGATCAGCCCCAGCATTTT
>.|TRBJ1-1|TRBV5-1|.
CASSTSAGTIKAFF
TGCGCCAGCAGTACAAGCGCAGGGACAATCAAAGCTTTCTTT
>.|TRBJ1-2|TRBV21-1|.
CANGQKAPGYTF
TGTGCCAACGGACAGAAGGCGCCAGGCTACACCTTC
>.|TRBJ2-3|TRBV28|TRBD1
CASRRKQGAPSTDTQYF
TGTGCCAGCAGACGTAAACAGGGGGCTCCTAGCACAGATACGCAGTATTTT
>.|TRBJ1-5|TRBV4-1|.
CASSQDQSNQPQHF
TGCGCCAGCAGCCAAGATCAGAGCAATCAGCCCCAGCATTTT
>once|TRBJ2-7|TRBV7-2|.
CASSPRLLTYEQYF
TGTGCCAGCAGCCCGCGACTGCTTACCTACGAGCAGTACTTC
>.|TRBJ2-7|TRBV11-3|.
CASSLGQSYEQYF
TGTGCCAGCAGCTTAGGACAGAGTTACGAGCAGTACTTC
>.|TRBJ1-1|TRBV19|TRBD1
CASSRQGNTEAFF
TGTGCCAGTAGTCGACAGGGGAACACTGAAGCTTTCTTT
>.|TRBJ1-3|TRBV9|.
CASSSQNSRGNTIYF
TGTGCCAGCAGCAGTCAGAACAGTCGAGGAAACACCATATATTTT
>.|TRBJ2-6|TRBV7-9|.
CASSHLERESGANVLTF
TGTGCCAGCAGCCACCTGGAGAGAGAGTCTGGGGCCAACGTCCTGACTTTC
>.|TRBJ1-1|TRBV6-5|TRBD1
CASSYWVGGDTEAFF
TGTGCCAGCAGTTACTGGGTAGGGGGCGACACTGAAGCTTTCTTT
>.|TRBJ2-1|TRBV7-3|.
CASSLDFYNEQFF
TGTGCCAGCAGCTTAGACTTCTACAATGAGCAGTTCTTC
>.|TRBJ1-6|TRBV29-1|.
CSVRLQGNSPLHF
TGCAGCGTGCGCCTACAGGGAAATTCACCCCTCCACTTT
>.|TRBJ2-5|TRBV18|.
CASTPGQETQYF
TGTGCCAGCACGCCCGGGCAAGAGACCCAGTACTTC